This T cell receptor beta chain derives from a study of T cells in tuberculosis. Clones were read by immunoSEQ multiplex PCR, and TCRdb kept only the in-frame ones, dropping some. The sample carries about 38,000 clones, approximately 94% recorded once. Germline CDR1 and CDR2: SGHRS and YFSETQ. V was clipped by 4 bases and J by 4 bases; unmatched bases: 4. The CDR3 totals 13 residues. The sample's time point: new active TB diagnosis, blood taken before or within 7 days of starting treatment. Sequences were derived from PBMCs, sampled at tuberculosis diagnosis. The sequence came from an adult with tuberculosis. The chain employs TRBV5-1 and TRBJ2-7; 8 bases fit TRBD1. The chain's CDR3 is CASSKRQGYEQYF. The CDR3 DNA follows: TGCGCCAGCAGCAAACGACAGGGGTACGAGCAGTACTTC.